The 14 T cell receptor beta chains given below trace back to one sample, sequenced in a study of beta chain features in type 1 diabetes. No antigen has been assigned to these receptors. Broader study findings: People with Type 1 diabetes carried modestly yet significantly shorter TCRB CDR3s in all four CD4+ subsets.

The isolated RNA, all of it, was reverse transcribed, so expressed TCRB transcripts were what got sequenced. Method: immunoSEQ multiplex PCR; TCRdb's copy keeps in-frame clones and lacks some. The sample lists some 350,000 clones, approximately 13% occurring once. The sample comprised naive CD4+ T cells from blood. Receptors originate from a woman in her late teens or twenties with type 1 diabetes.

The chain links TRBV11-2 to TRBJ2-7, with D possibly TRBD2 on 5 matching bases. V shed 1 base and J shed 2 bases, with 9 bases lying between them. Per germline, CDR1 SGHAT and CDR2 FQNNGV. The CDR3 extends over 14 amino acids. The CDR3 DNA sequence: TGTGCCAGCAGCTTAGTTACTAGGGCCTACGAGCAGTACTTC. Translated: CASSLVTRAYEQYF.

The table lists this clone with a few counts. The genes are TRBV7-2 and TRBJ2-1; no definite D call. The CDR3 extends over 16 amino acids. With 2 bases removed from V and 0 bases from J, the gap between germline ends came to 11 bases. CDR1 SGHTA and CDR2 FQGNSA come from the germline V gene. In nucleotides, the CDR3 is TGTGCCAGCAGCTTAAGGCGGCAGACCTCCTACAATGAGCAGTTCTTC. Amino acid sequence: CASSLRRQTSYNEQFF.

The chain employs TRBV19 and TRBJ2-1; 8 nucleotides agree with TRBD1. The V and J ends lost 3 bases and 4 bases, in that order; junction bases with no gene match: 8. The CDR3 runs to 16 residues. Germline V CDR1 and CDR2: LNHDA, SQIVND (reference sequence). The CDR3 nucleotides read TGTGCCAGTAGTATTATGCAGGGGGCCCTATACAATGAGCAGTTCTTC. Translated, it gives CASSIMQGALYNEQFF.

This clone was counted between two and nine times. The genes are TRBV11-2 and TRBJ2-5; 7 bases map to TRBD2. V dropped 7 bases and J dropped 4; count of bases not matched to a gene: 9. This CDR3 is 14 amino acids long. The V gene's germline CDR1 is SGHAT and CDR2 FQNNGV. As DNA, the CDR3 is TGTGCCAGCACCCGGAGGGCGGGAGCAGAGACCCAGTACTTC. Translation gives CASTRRAGAETQYF.

This clone was observed a handful of times. CDR3 nucleotide sequence: TGTGCCAGCGGATGGACGAGGGACACTGAAGCTTTCTTT. This translates into CASGWTRDTEAFF. V usage is TRBV2 and J usage is TRBJ1-1; D gene unclear. There are 13 residues in the CDR3. Trimming took 8 bases from V and 3 from J, leaving 13 bases between them. Germline CDR1 is SNHLY and CDR2 is FYNNEI. Full variable domain (rest looked up from reference TRBV2 and TRBJ1-1): EPEVTQTPSHQVTQMGQEVILRCVPISNHLYFYWYRQILGQKVEFLVSFYNNEISEKSEIFDDQFSVERPDGSNFTLKIRSTKLEDSAMYFCASGWTRDTEAFFGQGTRLTVV.

The sample holds a few counts of this clone. This rearrangement joins TRBV18 to TRBJ2-1, with D unclear. V lost 0 bases and J 0 bases, leaving 9 bases between the germline ends. From germline, CDR1 is KGHSH and CDR2 LQKENI. The CDR3 totals 16 residues. For the CDR3, the DNA is TGTGCCAGCTCACCACCGGCAGAGGACTCCTACAATGAGCAGTTCTTC. This codes for CASSPPAEDSYNEQFF.

Only a few counts were recorded for this clone. V gene TRBV7-2 combines with J gene TRBJ1-5, with D hard to call. This CDR3 has 13 residues. Germline V gene lookup returns CDR1 SGHTA and CDR2 FQGNSA. Trimming removed 1 base from V and 6 bases from J, with 7 bases in between. In DNA form, the CDR3 reads TGTGCCAGCAGCTTAGGCACAAGTCAGCCCCAGCATTTT. This sequence encodes CASSLGTSQPQHF.

The sample holds a few counts of this clone. The chain carries TRBV11-2 and TRBJ2-3; 9 nucleotides line up with TRBD1. Germline assignment: CDR1 SGHAT and CDR2 FQNNGV. Trimming at V came to 3 bases and at J to 3 bases, leaving 10 bases not matched to a gene. The CDR3 is 17 residues long. This CDR3 is CASSLGLTGGRTDTQYF. The CDR3 DNA is TGTGCCAGCAGCTTGGGTTTGACAGGGGGAAGGACAGATACGCAGTATTTT.

The chain has TRBV6-5 and TRBJ1-1; 9 bases match TRBD1. CDR1 is MNHEY, CDR2 SVGAGI, per germline. The CDR3 length is 15 residues. After removal of 6 bases from V and 8 bases from J, the junction contained 13 bases not matched to a gene. The CDR3 here is CASRRQGGSQGEAFF. The CDR3 nucleotides are TGTGCCAGCAGGCGACAGGGGGGCTCGCAGGGGGAAGCTTTCTTT.

This clone was counted a few times. The chain couples TRBV30 to TRBJ1-2; 8 nucleotides line up with TRBD1. Germline loops: CDR1 GTSNPN, CDR2 SVGIG (reference sequence). The CDR3 spans 13 residues. V dropped 0 bases and J dropped 6; count of bases not matched to a gene: 3. Here the CDR3 DNA reads TGTGCCTGGAGTGTACAGGGGGTCGATGGCTACACCTTC. This codes for CAWSVQGVDGYTF.

V gene TRBV7-2 combines with J gene TRBJ2-7; TRBD2 matches 7 bases. Germline-derived CDR1 and CDR2 are SGHTA and FQGNSA. This CDR3 is 12 amino acids long. Trimming at V came to 5 bases and at J to 4 bases, leaving 2 bases not matched to a gene. As DNA, the CDR3 is TGTGCCAGCAGCCCCGGGGGGTACGAGCAGTACTTC. Protein sequence: CASSPGGYEQYF.

The CDR3 here is CASSQVSAGGRFEQYF. CDR3 DNA sequence: TGTGCCAGCAGCCAAGTTAGCGCGGGAGGGCGGTTCGAGCAGTACTTC. The chain carries TRBV5-4 and TRBJ2-7, with TRBD2 identical over 9 bases. This CDR3 comprises 16 residues. V lost 4 bases to trimming and J lost 6 bases; unmatched junction nucleotides: 14. Looked up from germline, CDR1 is SGHNT and CDR2 is YYREEE (reference sequence).

The chain employs TRBV30 and TRBJ1-4, with 7 positions matching TRBD1. V trimming: 4 bases; J trimming: 7 bases; junction bases outside the gene matches: 9. Looked up from germline, CDR1 is GTSNPN and CDR2 is SVGIG (reference sequence). The CDR3 loop spans 14 amino acids. CDR3 DNA sequence: TGTGCCTGGAAAAGGACAGGCGAGGTTGAAAAACTGTTTTTT. Protein product: CAWKRTGEVEKLFF.

The chain has TRBV13 and TRBJ2-5; 7 nucleotides agree with TRBD1. There are 16 residues in the CDR3. Per the germline V gene, CDR1 is PRHDT and CDR2 is FYEKMQ (reference sequence). The trim removed 4 bases at V and 3 bases at J, leaving 11 bases unmatched. The CDR3 region is CASSSFRRDSEETQYF. For the CDR3, the DNA is TGTGCCAGCAGCTCGTTTCGCCGGGACAGTGAAGAGACCCAGTACTTC.